These 30 T cell receptor beta chains were sequenced from one sample in a study of blood T cell repertoires in COVID-19. Sequencing was performed with immunoSEQ multiplex PCR; in TCRdb, only in-frame clones are kept and a portion is missing. The repertoire has about 81,000 clones, around 80% of them found once; the top ten carry roughly 7.3%. Specimen: peripheral blood. All receptors derive from a human donor in a cohort sampled during active COVID-19.

This sequence joins TRBV5-1 and TRBJ2-6; D might be TRBD1 (5 bases). V was shortened by 4 bases and J by 4 bases, with 15 bases between the two germline ends. The CDR3 has 16 amino acids. Germline CDR1 and CDR2: SGHRS and YFSETQ. The CDR3 DNA is TGCGCCAGCAGCAGTGCCTCAGGGTACGGGGCCAACGTCCTGACTTTC. It specifies CASSSASGYGANVLTF.

The gene calls are TRBV15 and TRBJ2-3; weak D call: TRBD2 (6 bases). This CDR3 has 17 residues. Trimming took off 2 bases at V and 0 bases at J, with 15 bases between the two ends. The germline V gene has CDR1 LNHNV and CDR2 YYDKDF (reference sequence). DNA of the CDR3: TGTGCCACCAGCAGAACCCAAGGAGGGGTTAGCACAGATACGCAGTATTTT. This encodes CATSRTQGGVSTDTQYF.

V and J are TRBV7-2 and TRBJ1-3; tentatively, D is TRBD1 (5 bases). The CDR3 is made up of 15 amino acids. V gave up 4 bases and J gave up 0 bases, with 10 bases separating them. CDR1 is SGHTA and CDR2 is FQGNSA in the germline V gene. In nucleotides, the CDR3 is TGTGCCAGCAGCTCCGACAGCTACTCTGGAAACACCATATATTTT. Translated, it gives CASSSDSYSGNTIYF.

The chain carries TRBV7-2 and TRBJ1-6, with 7 bases matching TRBD1. The CDR3 is 15 residues long. The germline V gene encodes CDR1 SGHTA and CDR2 FQGNSA. Germline trimming cut 4 bases from V and 4 bases from J; bases unmatched to any gene: 4. As DNA, the CDR3 is TGTGCCAGCAGCTATAGGGACAGTTATAATTCACCCCTCCACTTT. This codes for CASSYRDSYNSPLHF. The variable domain in full, with the rest retrieved from reference TRBV7-2 and TRBJ1-6, is GAGVSQSPSNKVTEKGKDVELRCDPISGHTALYWYRQSLGQGLEFLIYFQGNSAPDKSGLPSDRFSAERTGGSVSTLTIQRTQQEDSAVYLCASSYRDSYNSPLHFGNGTRLTVT.

V and J are TRBV6-6 and TRBJ2-3; D is uncertain. V was cut by 7 bases and J by 0 bases, with 8 bases left in between. The length of the CDR3 is 13 residues. Germline CDR1 MNHNY, CDR2 SVGAGI (reference sequence). The CDR3 here is CASTPTSTDTQYF. In DNA, the CDR3 is TGTGCCAGCACTCCCACTAGCACAGATACGCAGTATTTT.

The V gene is TRBV25-1, the J gene TRBJ1-1, with D possibly TRBD1 on 6 matching bases. V was shortened by 8 bases and J by 2 bases, with 9 bases between the two germline ends. The germline CDR1 and CDR2 sequences are MGHDK and SYGVNS. The CDR3 has 12 amino acids. The CDR3: CASQDRNTEAFF. DNA for the CDR3: TGTGCCAGCCAGGACAGAAACACTGAAGCTTTCTTT.

The J gene is TRBJ1-1, the V gene TRBV9; 8 positions match TRBD1. V lost 0 bases to trimming and J lost 3 bases; unmatched junction nucleotides: 4. Germline V gives CDR1 SGDLS, CDR2 YYNGEE. There are 15 residues in the CDR3. The CDR3 region is CASSVETGGYTEAFF. The CDR3 DNA follows: TGTGCCAGCAGCGTAGAAACAGGGGGGTACACTGAAGCTTTCTTT.

This clone appeared a few times. The gene calls are TRBV9 and TRBJ1-1; D is unresolved. Trimming stripped 3 bases from V and 8 bases from J, with 14 bases between. The germline V gene has CDR1 SGDLS and CDR2 YYNGEE. This CDR3 has 13 amino acids. The CDR3 spells CASSAEGFGEAFF. The CDR3 DNA reads TGTGCCAGCAGCGCCGAGGGTTTTGGGGAAGCTTTCTTT.

Only a few counts were recorded for this clone. The chain couples TRBV7-3 to TRBJ1-1; D is possibly TRBD1 (5 bases). This CDR3 contains 16 residues. V dropped 6 bases and J dropped 2 bases, with 19 bases sitting between them. Per germline, CDR1 SGHTA and CDR2 FQGTGA. CDR3 nucleotides: TGTGCCAGCAGTGTAGTAGGGGCGCGAAGTAACACTGAAGCTTTCTTT. This translates into CASSVVGARSNTEAFF.

The chain employs TRBV6-1 and TRBJ1-5; D ambiguous. V lost 1 base to trimming and J lost 4 bases, with 8 bases between them. This CDR3 has 14 amino acids. The germline gives CDR1 MNHNS, CDR2 SASEGT. CDR3 DNA: TGTGCCAGCAGTGAAGATCCTACGAATCAGCCCCAGCATTTT. The encoded protein is CASSEDPTNQPQHF.

V and J are TRBV10-1 and TRBJ2-7, with TRBD2 matching over 8 bases. The CDR3 length is 13 residues. Losses at the gene ends were 5 bases for V and 4 bases for J; bases not matched to a gene: 4. The V gene's germline CDR1 is WNHNN and CDR2 SYGVQD (reference sequence). CDR3 loop: CASSPGGAYEQYF. The CDR3 DNA follows: TGCGCCAGCAGTCCGGGGGGGGCGTACGAGCAGTACTTC.

J is TRBJ2-1 and V is TRBV3-1 (or the pseudogene TRBV3-2); the match to TRBD2 covers 10 bases. CDR1 and CDR2 (germline): LGHDT, YNNKEL (reference sequence). The CDR3 spans 15 residues. After removal of 4 bases from V and 4 bases from J, the junction contained 4 bases not matched to a gene. CDR3 protein: CASSPSSGGYNEQFF. The CDR3 region has the DNA TGTGCCAGCAGCCCCTCTAGCGGGGGTTACAATGAGCAGTTCTTC.

The rearrangement links TRBV5-4 to TRBJ1-4, with TRBD1 identical over 8 bases. The CDR3 is 15 residues long. Losses at the gene ends were 0 bases for V and 12 bases for J; bases not matched to a gene: 10. The germline gives CDR1 SGHNT, CDR2 YYREEE (reference sequence). CDR3 sequence reads: CASSLADRDLGELFF. CDR3 DNA sequence: TGTGCCAGCAGCTTGGCGGACAGGGACCTCGGGGAACTGTTTTTT.

V usage is TRBV11-1 and J usage is TRBJ2-7; 7 positions match TRBD2. With 0 bases clipped from V and 6 bases from J, the junction kept 5 bases outside the gene matches. The CDR3 sequence is 14 residues long. Germline loops: CDR1 SGHAT, CDR2 FQDESV (reference sequence). The CDR3 spells CASSLAGTNSEQYF. The DNA of the CDR3 is TGTGCCAGCAGCTTAGCTGGGACTAATAGCGAGCAGTACTTC.

The DNA for the CDR3 is TGCGCCAGCAGGCCGGACGGAGGGATTGAAAAACTGTTTTTT. Amino acids: CASRPDGGIEKLFF. The genes are TRBV4-3 and TRBJ1-4; D gene unclear. CDR3 size: 14 residues. Trimming shortened V by 6 bases and J by 7 bases, and 15 bases separated the two germline ends. Germline loops: CDR1 LGHNA, CDR2 YSLEER.

The CDR3 loop is CASSQRTGSGYNEQFF. CDR3 DNA sequence: TGTGCCAGCAGCCAGCGGACAGGTTCGGGTTACAATGAGCAGTTCTTC. The chain recombines TRBV4-2 with TRBJ2-1; 7 bases agree with TRBD1. The CDR3 is made up of 16 amino acids. With 3 bases clipped from V and 4 bases from J, the junction kept 9 bases outside the gene matches. Germline CDR1 LGHNA, CDR2 YNFKEQ.

J is TRBJ2-3 and V is TRBV27; a possible D gene is TRBD1 (5 bases). Germline V gives CDR1 MNHEY, CDR2 SMNVEV (reference sequence). V gave up 6 bases and J gave up 11 bases, with 15 bases separating them. The CDR3 totals 12 residues. The DNA of the CDR3 is TGTGCCAGCAGGGCCTTGACAGCTTGGCAGTATTTT. It specifies CASRALTAWQYF.

The chain recombines TRBV5-4 with TRBJ1-2, with a weak D call TRBD1 (5 bases). Germline V gene sequence: CDR1 SGHNT, CDR2 YYREEE (reference sequence). This CDR3 comprises 15 residues. V was pared by 0 bases and J by 6 bases, with 15 bases between. CDR3 amino acids: CASSLARSGLDGYTF. For the CDR3, the DNA is TGTGCCAGCAGCTTGGCCCGGTCAGGGTTGGATGGCTACACCTTC.

V is TRBV9 and J is TRBJ2-5; TRBD1 is a possible D gene (6 bases). Germline V CDR1 and CDR2: SGDLS, YYNGEE. V gave up 0 bases and J gave up 11 bases, with 20 bases separating them. The CDR3 contains 15 residues. CDR3 protein: CASSVGTAQLEVQYF. The CDR3 nucleotides read TGTGCCAGCAGCGTAGGGACAGCGCAACTGGAGGTGCAGTACTTC.

This clone occurred a few times. The chain employs TRBV25-1 and TRBJ1-3; no definite D call. V was cut by 3 bases and J by 0 bases, with 6 bases left in between. From germline, CDR1 is MGHDK and CDR2 SYGVNS. CDR3 size: 14 residues. The CDR3 here is CASSDPNSGNTIYF. CDR3 nucleotide sequence: TGTGCCAGCAGTGATCCCAACTCTGGAAACACCATATATTTT.

The count of this clone is one. The chain couples TRBV18 to TRBJ1-1, with 8 bases aligning to TRBD1. The J segment lost 3 bases and the V segment lost 1 base, leaving 7 bases of the junction unmatched. Germline CDR1 reads KGHSH; CDR2 reads LQKENI. The CDR3 is 16 residues long. The CDR3 loop is CASSPLGQGRDTEAFF. The CDR3, as DNA: TGTGCCAGCTCACCACTCGGACAGGGTAGGGACACTGAAGCTTTCTTT.

This chain joins TRBV2 and TRBJ1-4, with 7 bases identical to TRBD1. In germline, CDR1 is SNHLY, CDR2 FYNNEI. This CDR3 comprises 15 residues. V was clipped by 6 bases and J by 8 bases; unmatched bases: 12. This CDR3 is CASRVQGDFREKLFF. In nucleotides, the CDR3 is TGTGCCAGCAGGGTCCAGGGGGATTTCCGAGAAAAACTGTTTTTT.

In its sample, this clone was seen a few times. This chain connects TRBV9 to TRBJ1-2; 7 bases line up with TRBD1. Germline V gives CDR1 SGDLS, CDR2 YYNGEE. The V gene end was trimmed by 4 bases and the J gene end by 4 bases; junction bases not matched to a gene: 7. This CDR3 contains 14 residues. CDR3 nucleotides: TGTGCCAGCAGCCCAATCGACAGGGTCTATGGCTACACCTTC. It specifies CASSPIDRVYGYTF.

The chain couples TRBV7-2 to TRBJ2-7, with a possible D match to TRBD2 (5 bases). From germline, CDR1 is SGHTA and CDR2 FQGNSA. The CDR3 is made up of 14 amino acids. Trimming took off 5 bases at V and 2 bases at J, with 13 bases between the two ends. CDR3 sequence reads: CASSRGRLPYEQYF. CDR3 nucleotide sequence: TGTGCCAGCAGCCGGGGTAGACTTCCCTACGAGCAGTACTTC. Supplemented by reference TRBV7-2 and TRBJ2-7, the full variable domain reads GAGVSQSPSNKVTEKGKDVELRCDPISGHTALYWYRQSLGQGLEFLIYFQGNSAPDKSGLPSDRFSAERTGGSVSTLTIQRTQQEDSAVYLCASSRGRLPYEQYFGPGTRLTVT.

This sequence joins TRBV19 and TRBJ2-3; D is uncertain. The germline V and J ends were trimmed by 2 bases and 3 bases, with 12 bases remaining between them. Germline lookup yields CDR1 LNHDA and CDR2 SQIVND (reference sequence). The CDR3 sequence is 15 residues long. The CDR3 sequence: CASSIWSILTDTQYF. As DNA, the CDR3 is TGTGCCAGTAGTATATGGTCAATTCTAACAGATACGCAGTATTTT.

The chain recombines TRBV7-2 with TRBJ1-1, with TRBD1 as a possible D gene (5 bases). V was shortened by 1 base and J by 4 bases, with 10 bases between the two germline ends. The CDR3 is made up of 14 amino acids. CDR1 and CDR2 from the germline V gene are SGHTA and FQGNSA. The CDR3 sequence: CASSLVQGGTEAFF. The CDR3 DNA sequence: TGTGCCAGCAGCTTAGTCCAGGGAGGCACTGAAGCTTTCTTT.

The J gene is TRBJ2-1, the V gene TRBV3-1 (or the pseudogene TRBV3-2); 7 nucleotides align to TRBD2. This CDR3 contains 13 residues. V was pared by 3 bases and J by 13 bases, with 9 bases of the junction left unmatched. In germline, CDR1 is LGHDT, CDR2 YNNKEL (reference sequence). This CDR3 is CASSHVERGSQFF. CDR3 DNA sequence: TGTGCCAGCAGCCATGTCGAGCGGGGTTCCCAGTTCTTC.

The chain links TRBV30 to TRBJ2-2, with D tentatively TRBD1 (6 bases). This CDR3 contains 12 residues. V lost 4 bases, J lost 7 bases, and 10 bases lay in between. CDR1 and CDR2 from the germline V gene are GTSNPN and SVGIG (reference sequence). In nucleotides, the CDR3 is TGTGCCTGGACTTTACAGGGCGGGGAGCTGTTTTTT. Amino acid sequence: CAWTLQGGELFF.

The CDR3 region is CASSLSPGVSYNSPLHF. The CDR3 DNA reads as TGCGCCAGCAGCTTGAGTCCAGGGGTCTCCTATAATTCACCCCTCCACTTT. This chain links TRBV5-1 with TRBJ1-6; TRBD1 might be the D (6 bases). Trimming cost V 1 base and J 0 bases, with 11 bases left between them. Per the germline V gene, CDR1 is SGHRS and CDR2 is YFSETQ. This CDR3 region has 17 residues.

The genes are TRBV5-4 and TRBJ1-1, with 12 bases lining up with TRBD1. Trimming at V came to 0 bases and at J to 5 bases, leaving 5 bases not matched to a gene. The CDR3 has 16 amino acids. CDR1 and CDR2 from the germline V gene are SGHNT and YYREEE (reference sequence). This chain's CDR3 is CASSLGGTGGSTEAFF. The DNA of the CDR3 is TGTGCCAGCAGCTTGGGGGGGACAGGGGGCTCGACTGAAGCTTTCTTT.